The entry that follows covers one T cell receptor (beta chain) sequence. Its antigen has not been determined. Base qualities are not recorded, but no much larger clone differs from it by a single base. TCRbeta CDR3 regions were amplified from genomic DNA using the immunoSEQ Assay, a bias-controlled multiplex PCR. Regarding the original processing steps: The number of nucleated cells in each sample was estimated from the amplification of reference gene primers within the assay. To quantify the absolute abundance of each unique TCRbeta CDR3 rearrangement, sequence reads were collapsed and filtered. For each sample, productive Simpson clonality was calculated as the square root of Simpson's diversity index over productive rearrangements. Entries here come from immuneACCESS through TCRdb and include only in-frame sequences with V and J called. Some clones fail to appear in such tables; in the studies checked, an unresolved V gene covers under half of the shortfall, and the cause of the remainder is unknown. The V and J calls and clone size are taken from that table; D and trimming were inferred from the DNA. This sample lists 52,000 or so clones; 88% were detected once. The ten largest clones represent about 8% of the sample.

This sample is part of a study of blood T cell repertoires in COVID-19 (TCRdb year 2020). Concerning the study at large: Samples from collaborators originated in the United States, Italy and Spain and spanned both the acute and convalescent phases of COVID-19. The prospective study material was composed of cDNA or gDNA derived from T cells, B-cell-depleted T cells, or PBMCs. The dataset comprised deeply sampled blood TCRbeta repertoires from subjects exposed to, actively infected with, or recovered from COVID-19. The repertoires were made available in a free public database intended to serve as a resource for research on the immune response to SARS-CoV-2. The samples were drawn from two sources: the first 160 participants of the ongoing ImmuneRACE study, and 1,000 to 1,500 subjects contributed by 6 global collaborators. Nearly every sample came with metadata listing a de-identified subject ID, COVID-19 status, age in years and sex. HLA class I and class II types, where available, came from metadata supplied by the sample provider rather than from assay-based typing.

Whole blood was collected in K2EDTA tubes by collaborating institutions according to the institutions' own protocols. For TCRbeta analysis, collaborators shipped samples in one of three forms: frozen whole blood, isolated PBMCs, or DNA extracted from either of those sample types. Results the study describes overall, beyond this receptor: Clinical and demographic metadata were provided uncurated, with the amount varying by source and participant.

The sample consisted of peripheral blood. This TCR was recovered from a woman in her sixties or seventies with active COVID-19.

The DNA is as follows: TGTGCCTGGAGTGGAGAGACTAGCGGGAGAAGTCGAGGCTCCTACAATGAGCAGTTCTTC. This is translated as CAWSGETSGRSRGSYNEQFF. The rearranged chain carries TRBV30 and TRBJ2-1; TRBD2 agrees with 12 junctional bases. The CDR3 sequence holds 20 residues, the cysteine and phenylalanine included. Just the 60-base CDR3 DNA is kept, in frame starting at base 1. According to the germline V gene (reference sequence), CDR1 reads GTSNPN and CDR2 reads SVGIG. Unmatched junction bases come to 13, with V trimmed by 1 base and J by 0 bases.